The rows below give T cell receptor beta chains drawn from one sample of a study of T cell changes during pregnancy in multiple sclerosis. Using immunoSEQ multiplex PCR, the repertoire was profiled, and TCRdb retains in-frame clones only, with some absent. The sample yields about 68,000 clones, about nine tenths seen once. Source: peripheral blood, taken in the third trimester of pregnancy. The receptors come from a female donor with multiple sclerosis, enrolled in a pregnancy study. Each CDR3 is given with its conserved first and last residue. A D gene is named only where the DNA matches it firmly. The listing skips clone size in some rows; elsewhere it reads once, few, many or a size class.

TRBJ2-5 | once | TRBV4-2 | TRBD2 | TGTGCCAGCAGCCAAGGCGGGAGTGCGGAGACCCAGTACTTC | CASSQGGSAETQYF
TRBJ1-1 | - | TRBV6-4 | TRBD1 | TGTGCCAGCAGTGGGACAGGGAGGAGGGCTGAAGCTTTCTTT | CASSGTGRRAEAFF
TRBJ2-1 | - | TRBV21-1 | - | TGTGCCAGCAGTCCTACTAGTTGCTCCTACAATGAGCAGTTCTTC | CASSPTSCSYNEQFF
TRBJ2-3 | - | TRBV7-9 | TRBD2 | TGTGCCAGCAGCGGAGGACTAGCGGGGGGTCAAGATACGCAGTATTTT | CASSGGLAGGQDTQYF
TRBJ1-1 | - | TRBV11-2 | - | TGTGCCAGCAGCTTCGCAGGGTCTGAAGCTTTCTTT | CASSFAGSEAFF
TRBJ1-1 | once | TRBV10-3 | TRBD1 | TGTGCCATCAGTCAGGGGGCGCGGGATAACACTGAAGCTTTCTTT | CAISQGARDNTEAFF
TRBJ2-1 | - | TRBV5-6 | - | TGTGCCAGCAGCTCAGGGGTTCCAACCTACAATGAGCAGTTCTTC | CASSSGVPTYNEQFF
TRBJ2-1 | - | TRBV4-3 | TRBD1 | TGCGCCAGCAGCCCAGGGACAGGGAGTTACAATGAGCAGTTCTTC | CASSPGTGSYNEQFF
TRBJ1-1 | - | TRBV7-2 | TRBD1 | TGTGCCAGCAGGGATGGAGGACAGGGGGCTGAAGAAGCTTTCTTT | CASRDGGQGAEEAFF
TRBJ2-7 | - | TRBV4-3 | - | TGCGCCAGCAGCCAAGAAGGAACGGGTCCCTACGAGCAGTACTTC | CASSQEGTGPYEQYF
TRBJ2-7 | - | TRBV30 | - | TGTGCCTGGAGTGTACTGGGCGGAGGCTACGAGCAGTACTTC | CAWSVLGGGYEQYF
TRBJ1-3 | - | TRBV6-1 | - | TGTGCCAGCCTTTCAAGGGGATTCTCTGGAAACACCATATATTTT | CASLSRGFSGNTIYF
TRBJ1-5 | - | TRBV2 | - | TGTGCCAGCAGTGACAGGCTTAGTAGCAATCAGCCCCAGCATTTT | CASSDRLSSNQPQHF
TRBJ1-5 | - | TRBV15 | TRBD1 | TGTGCCACCAGCAGAGATCCAGACAGGGCGGACCAGCCCCAGCATTTT | CATSRDPDRADQPQHF